The 13 T cell receptor beta chains in this list originate from one sample, sequenced in a study of a mutant IDH1 vaccine in newly diagnosed glioma (dated by TCRdb to the early 2020s). The sample's time point label, in plain terms: week 47, end of study. Each vaccine dose, consisting of 300 ug of a 20-mer mutant IDH1 peptide in Montanide, was administered subcutaneously with topical imiquimod. Preparation of the library involved the immunoSEQ multiplex PCR assay. Entries here come from immuneACCESS through TCRdb and include only in-frame sequences with V and J called. Some clones fail to appear in such tables; in the studies checked, an unresolved V gene covers under half of the shortfall, and the cause of the remainder is unknown. The sample table lists over 75,000 clones, approximately 78% of them with a count of one. The ten biggest clones cover approximately 5% of the sample. What these receptors recognize is not known.

The material was PBMCs, obtained from a glioma patient whose treatment included an IDH1 peptide vaccine. Source of these receptors: a man aged 40-49 years with glioma.

The V call is TRBV5-1, the J call TRBJ2-7, with D hard to call. Trimming pared 0 bases from V and 7 bases from J, leaving 14 bases between. The CDR3 contains 14 residues. The germline V gene has CDR1 SGHRS and CDR2 YFSETQ. The CDR3 sequence is CASSLGSQFGEQYF. The DNA of the CDR3 is TGCGCCAGCAGCTTGGGTTCTCAGTTTGGGGAGCAGTACTTC.

This chain uses TRBV15 with TRBJ2-7; 10 bases are shared with TRBD2. Losses at the gene ends were 0 bases for V and 4 bases for J; bases not matched to a gene: 6. The CDR3 runs 16 residues. In germline, CDR1 is LNHNV, CDR2 YYDKDF (reference sequence). DNA for the CDR3: TGTGCCACCAGCAGAGAGCGGGCTAGCGGGGGATACGAGCAGTACTTC. Protein product: CATSRERASGGYEQYF.

The chain has TRBV9 and TRBJ2-3, with 10 nucleotides matching TRBD1. The CDR3 runs 16 residues. V lost 3 bases to trimming and J lost 6 bases; unmatched junction nucleotides: 10. Germline loops: CDR1 SGDLS, CDR2 YYNGEE. Here the CDR3 DNA reads TGTGCCAGCAGCGCACAAGGGACAGGGGCGCCGGATACGCAGTATTTT. Its translation: CASSAQGTGAPDTQYF. The entire variable domain, with the rest obtained from reference TRBV9 and TRBJ2-3, is as follows: DSGVTQTPKHLITATGQRVTLRCSPRSGDLSVYWYQQSLDQGLQFLIQYYNGEERAKGNILERFSAQQFPDLHSELNLSSLELGDSALYFCASSAQGTGAPDTQYFGPGTRLTVL.

This chain uses TRBV5-1 with TRBJ2-3, with D perhaps matching TRBD1 (6 bases). Germline CDR1 reads SGHRS; CDR2 reads YFSETQ. Trimming pared 2 bases from V and 2 bases from J, leaving 12 bases between. The length of the CDR3 is 15 residues. CDR3 DNA: TGCGCCAGCAGCTTCGAGGACAGAGACACAGATACGCAGTATTTT. Protein sequence: CASSFEDRDTDTQYF.

The chain combines TRBV7-9 with TRBJ2-7, with TRBD1 matching over 7 bases. V was pared by 3 bases and J by 9 bases, with 2 bases of the junction left unmatched. The CDR3 loop spans 11 amino acids. Germline V gene data show CDR1 as SEHNR and CDR2 as FQNEAQ (reference sequence). The CDR3 DNA sequence: TGTGCCAGCAGCTTCCGGGACAGGCAGTACTTC. Encoded protein: CASSFRDRQYF.

Notes on this clone: Other DNA sequences of this sample code for an identical CDR3. The CDR3 here is CAGQTSGDNTQYF. CDR3 bases: TGTGCTGGCCAGACTAGCGGGGACAATACGCAGTATTTT. The rearrangement joins TRBV6-8 to TRBJ2-3, with 11 bases that match TRBD2. The CDR3 has 13 amino acids. From germline, CDR1 is MNHGY and CDR2 SAAAGT.

The rearrangement links TRBV7-2 to TRBJ2-5; 11 bases agree with TRBD1. V was pared by 3 bases and J by 2 bases, with 8 bases of the junction left unmatched. Germline lookup yields CDR1 SGHTA and CDR2 FQGNSA. This CDR3 contains 17 residues. DNA for the CDR3: TGTGCCAGCAGCTTGGACGGACAGGGGGCGGCTCAAGAGACCCAGTACTTC. Translating gives CASSLDGQGAAQETQYF.

The chain joins TRBV6-5 to TRBJ2-1; a possible D gene is TRBD2 (6 bases). Germline V CDR1 and CDR2: MNHEY, SVGAGI. The CDR3 is 15 residues long. Trimming left V 1 base short and J 2 bases short, with 9 bases between. CDR3 sequence reads: CASSYWGLAYNEQFF. The CDR3 nucleotides read TGTGCCAGCAGTTACTGGGGACTCGCCTACAATGAGCAGTTCTTC.

This clone was detected a few times. The CDR3: CASTTKVSDPYEQYF. The CDR3 DNA reads TGTGCCAGCACCACGAAGGTATCTGACCCCTACGAGCAGTACTTC. The chain combines TRBV7-2 with TRBJ2-7; no definite D call. The CDR3 covers 15 residues. Trimming took 7 bases from V and 2 from J, leaving 18 bases between them. CDR1 is SGHTA, CDR2 FQGNSA, per germline.

This CDR3 is CASSHGTNYGDTQYF. The CDR3 DNA reads as TGCGCCAGCAGCCACGGGACTAACTACGGGGATACGCAGTATTTT. The chain is built from TRBV4-3 and TRBJ2-3; 7 bases agree with TRBD2. The CDR3 loop spans 15 amino acids. Germline-derived CDR1 and CDR2 are LGHNA and YSLEER. V was clipped by 3 bases and J by 6 bases; unmatched bases: 9.

This chain uses TRBV2 with TRBJ2-1; D call uncertain. Per the germline V gene, CDR1 is SNHLY and CDR2 is FYNNEI. The CDR3 has 13 amino acids. Between the trimmed V and J ends, which lost 2 bases and 4 bases, there was a span of 6 bases. The CDR3, as DNA: TGTGCCAGCAGTGAAATACAGTACAATGAGCAGTTCTTC. This gives the protein CASSEIQYNEQFF.

A note on this clone: It may be a read error: a sequence one base away is much more abundant. Other DNA sequences in this sample translate to the same CDR3. The chain carries TRBV5-1 and TRBJ1-1, with D possibly matching TRBD1 (5 bases). V shed 3 bases and J shed 0 bases, with 12 bases lying between them. The CDR3 has 15 residues. Germline-derived CDR1 and CDR2 are SGHRS and YFSETQ. The CDR3, as DNA: TGCGCCAGCAGCTCCAAAGACAGCTTGAACACTGAAGCTTTCTTT. It specifies CASSSKDSLNTEAFF.

The chain links TRBV7-9 to TRBJ2-7; 8 bases agree with TRBD2. The CDR3 consists of 16 residues. Losses at the gene ends were 5 bases for V and 2 bases for J; bases not matched to a gene: 11. The germline CDR1 and CDR2 sequences are SEHNR and FQNEAQ (reference sequence). CDR3 sequence reads: CASSLTTREGPYEQYF. The DNA of the CDR3 is TGTGCCAGCAGCCTAACTACCCGGGAGGGCCCCTACGAGCAGTACTTC.